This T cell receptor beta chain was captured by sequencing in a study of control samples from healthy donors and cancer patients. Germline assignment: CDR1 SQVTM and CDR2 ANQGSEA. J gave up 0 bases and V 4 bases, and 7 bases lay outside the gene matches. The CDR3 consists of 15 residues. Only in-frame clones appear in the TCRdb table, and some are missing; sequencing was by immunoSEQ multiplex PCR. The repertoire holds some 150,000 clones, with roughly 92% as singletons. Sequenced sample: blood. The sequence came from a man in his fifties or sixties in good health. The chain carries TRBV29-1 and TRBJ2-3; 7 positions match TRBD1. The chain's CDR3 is CSVVDQQGSTDTQYF. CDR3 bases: TGCAGCGTTGTGGATCAACAGGGGAGCACAGATACGCAGTATTTT.